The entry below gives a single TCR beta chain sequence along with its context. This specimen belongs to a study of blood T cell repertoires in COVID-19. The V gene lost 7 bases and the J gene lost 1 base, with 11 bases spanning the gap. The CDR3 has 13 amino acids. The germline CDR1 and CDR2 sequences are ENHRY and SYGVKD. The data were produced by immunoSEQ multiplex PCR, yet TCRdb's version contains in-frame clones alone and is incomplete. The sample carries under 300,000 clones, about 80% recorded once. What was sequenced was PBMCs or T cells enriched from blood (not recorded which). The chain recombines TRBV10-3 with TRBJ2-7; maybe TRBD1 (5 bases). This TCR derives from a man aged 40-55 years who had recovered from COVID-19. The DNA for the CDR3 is TGTGCCATCACCCAATCAGGGTCCTACGAGCAGTACTTC. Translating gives CAITQSGSYEQYF.